Presented here are 8 T cell receptor beta chains from one specimen sequenced in a study of blood T cell repertoires in COVID-19. The data were produced by immunoSEQ multiplex PCR, yet TCRdb's version contains in-frame clones alone and is incomplete. The sample lists 110,000 to 150,000 clones; approximately 80% were seen once. Sample: peripheral blood. These receptors were collected from an elderly woman in a cohort sampled during active or convalescent COVID-19.

The rearrangement joins TRBV29-1 to TRBJ2-5; maybe TRBD1 (6 bases). Trimming took 8 bases from V and 3 from J, leaving 16 bases between them. Germline loops: CDR1 SQVTM, CDR2 ANQGSEA. This CDR3 is built from 13 residues. The CDR3 reads CSSRWGQKETQYF. The CDR3 DNA reads as TGCAGCAGTCGGTGGGGGCAAAAAGAGACCCAGTACTTC.

The chain recombines TRBV24-1 with TRBJ2-3, with D unclear. The V gene's germline CDR1 is KGHDR and CDR2 SFDVKD. Trimming shortened V by 4 bases and J by 7 bases, and 26 bases separated the two germline ends. This CDR3 region has 18 residues. The CDR3 DNA follows: TGTGCCACCAGTGACCAAAATGACCGACACCACCCCCTTAATACGCAGTATTTT. Encoded protein: CATSDQNDRHHPLNTQYF.

This clone was picked up a small number of times. This chain uses TRBV5-5 with TRBJ2-5; D may be TRBD2 (6 bases). CDR3 length: 14 residues. Trimming took off 4 bases at V and 5 bases at J, with 15 bases between the two ends. Germline assignment: CDR1 SGHKS and CDR2 YYEKEE (reference sequence). Written as DNA, the CDR3 is TGTGCCAGCAGCCCTATTTCCGGAGGGGAGACCCAGTACTTC. Translation: CASSPISGGETQYF.

The gene calls are TRBV5-8 and TRBJ1-2; tentatively, D is TRBD1 (6 bases). Germline assignment: CDR1 SGHTS and CDR2 YDEGEE. Trimming pared 4 bases from V and 5 bases from J, leaving 15 bases between. CDR3 length: 14 amino acids. CDR3 bases: TGTGCCAGCAGCGATCGGGGGGGCGTATATGGCTACACCTTC. Translated, it gives CASSDRGGVYGYTF.

The chain joins TRBV19 to TRBJ1-3; D is perhaps TRBD1 (6 bases). The germline V and J ends were trimmed by 6 bases and 0 bases, with 12 bases remaining between them. This CDR3 spans 15 amino acids. The germline V gene has CDR1 LNHDA and CDR2 SQIVND (reference sequence). As DNA, the CDR3 is TGTGCCAGTAGGACAACAGGGAGCTCTGGAAACACCATATATTTT. Amino acids: CASRTTGSSGNTIYF.

V is TRBV19 and J is TRBJ1-2; tentative D call: TRBD1 (5 bases). The CDR3 sequence is 14 residues long. Trimming left V 5 bases short and J 6 bases short, with 16 bases between. In germline, CDR1 is LNHDA, CDR2 SQIVND (reference sequence). The CDR3 DNA follows: TGTGCCAGTAGTGCCGAAGGCAGGGTCCATGGCTACACCTTC. Translation: CASSAEGRVHGYTF.

The chain carries TRBV4-2 and TRBJ1-3, with TRBD1 matching 7 bases. In germline, CDR1 is LGHNA, CDR2 YNFKEQ. V trimming: 0 bases; J trimming: 8 bases; junction bases outside the gene matches: 7. The CDR3 is made up of 15 amino acids. The CDR3 nucleotides are TGTGCCAGCAGCCAAGATTGGGGACAGAGGGACACCATATATTTT. Translation gives CASSQDWGQRDTIYF.

The chain employs TRBV4-1 and TRBJ1-2, with 7 bases fitting TRBD1. V was clipped by 0 bases and J by 3 bases; unmatched bases: 4. The CDR3 totals 15 residues. Germline V gives CDR1 MGHRA, CDR2 YSYEKL. The CDR3 DNA follows: TGCGCCAGCAGCCAAGATGTTACAGGGGACTATGGCTACACCTTC. Translated, it gives CASSQDVTGDYGYTF.